Sequencing of this T cell receptor beta chain was carried out in a study of early stage breast cancer tumors. Study details: Average read coverage per sample was 7.5 to 10-fold. Whole-study findings and limits: In 14 of 16 patients, blood comparison separated tumor from normal breast. Enriched TCRB sequences shared across patients were mostly commonly generated sequences. Unsorted bulk genomic DNA sequencing lacked pairing and functional marker data.

The ends lost 0 bases at V and 2 bases at J; junction bases unmatched: 4. Germline V gene lookup returns CDR1 SGDLS and CDR2 YYNGEE. CDR3 size: 16 residues. Comments on this clone: Its target is not known.

Sequenced by immunoSEQ multiplex PCR; TCRdb stores in-frame clones only, minus some. The repertoire has 25,000 to 35,000 clones, around three quarters of them found once; the top ten carry 12%. The receptor's source is a person aged 55 to 70 with breast cancer. The sequencing input was blood. The chain recombines TRBV9 with TRBJ2-3; 9 positions agree with TRBD2. CDR3 DNA sequence: TGTGCCAGCAGCGTAGCGGCGGGAGGGGTCACAGATACGCAGTATTTT. It translates to CASSVAAGGVTDTQYF. The complete variable domain, with remaining parts taken from reference TRBV9 and TRBJ2-3, reads DSGVTQTPKHLITATGQRVTLRCSPRSGDLSVYWYQQSLDQGLQFLIQYYNGEERAKGNILERFSAQQFPDLHSELNLSSLELGDSALYFCASSVAAGGVTDTQYFGPGTRLTVL.